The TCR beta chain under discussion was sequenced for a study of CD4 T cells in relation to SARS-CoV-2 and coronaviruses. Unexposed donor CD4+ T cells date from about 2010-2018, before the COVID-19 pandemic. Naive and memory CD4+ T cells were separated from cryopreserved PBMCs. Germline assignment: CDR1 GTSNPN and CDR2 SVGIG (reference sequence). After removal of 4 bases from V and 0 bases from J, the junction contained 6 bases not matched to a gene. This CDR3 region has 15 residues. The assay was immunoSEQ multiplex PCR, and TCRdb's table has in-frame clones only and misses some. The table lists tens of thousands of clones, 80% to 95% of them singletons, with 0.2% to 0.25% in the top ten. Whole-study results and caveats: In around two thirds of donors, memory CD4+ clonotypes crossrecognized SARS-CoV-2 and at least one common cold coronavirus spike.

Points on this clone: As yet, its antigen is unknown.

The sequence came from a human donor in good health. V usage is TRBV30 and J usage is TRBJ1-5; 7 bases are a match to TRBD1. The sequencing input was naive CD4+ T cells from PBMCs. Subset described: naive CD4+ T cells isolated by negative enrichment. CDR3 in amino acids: CAWNLGGYSNQPQHF. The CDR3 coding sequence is TGTGCCTGGAATCTAGGGGGCTATAGCAATCAGCCCCAGCATTTT.